The rows below give T cell receptor beta chains drawn from one sample of a study of blood T cell repertoires in COVID-19. This table comes from immunoSEQ multiplex PCR, and its TCRdb copy is limited to in-frame clones, with some not included. The table includes around 700,000 clones, approximately 90% detected once. The sample consisted of peripheral blood. These receptors were obtained from a woman between 18 and 29 years old with acute or convalescent COVID-19. The CDR3 runs from the conserved cysteine through the conserved F or W. A D gene is named only where the DNA matches it firmly. A row's size may be missing; if present it is once, few, many or a size class.

J: TRBJ1-2; size: few; D: -; length: 17; V: TRBV11-3; CDR3: CASSLEVGAAGAYGYTF; DNA: TGTGCCAGCAGCTTAGAGGTAGGGGCCGCGGGGGCCTATGGCTACACCTTC
J: TRBJ2-6; size: few; D: TRBD1; length: 18; V: TRBV6-4; CDR3: CASSGGDRGIGGANVLTF; DNA: TGTGCCAGCAGTGGCGGGGACAGGGGGATCGGTGGGGCCAACGTCCTGACTTTC
J: TRBJ1-2; size: -; D: -; length: 14; V: TRBV5-1; CDR3: CASSLIGQSYGYTF; DNA: TGCGCCAGCAGCTTAATAGGACAGAGTTATGGCTACACCTTC
J: TRBJ1-2; size: -; D: TRBD1; length: 13; V: TRBV5-1; CDR3: CASSVRQGHGYTF; DNA: TGCGCCAGCAGCGTACGACAGGGTCACGGCTACACCTTC
J: TRBJ2-7; size: -; D: -; length: 13; V: TRBV29-1; CDR3: CSVTTGLGYEQYF; DNA: TGCAGCGTGACGACGGGATTAGGGTACGAGCAGTACTTC
J: TRBJ1-2; size: -; D: -; length: 13; V: TRBV7-9; CDR3: CASSPTEYYGYTF; DNA: TGTGCCAGCAGCCCGACAGAGTACTATGGCTACACCTTC
J: TRBJ1-5; size: few; D: -; length: 17; V: TRBV6-6; CDR3: CASSRRLDSNSNQPQHF; DNA: TGTGCCAGCAGTCGCCGCCTGGACAGCAACTCCAATCAGCCCCAGCATTTT
J: TRBJ2-3; size: once; D: TRBD2; length: 19; V: TRBV7-2; CDR3: CASSPPPGLALGITDTQYF; DNA: TGTGCCAGCAGCCCACCTCCGGGACTAGCGCTAGGTATCACAGATACGCAGTATTTT
J: TRBJ2-7; size: -; D: TRBD1; length: 13; V: TRBV6-2/TRBV6-3; CDR3: CASSEDRVYEQYF; DNA: TGTGCCAGCAGTGAGGACAGGGTCTACGAGCAGTACTTC
J: TRBJ1-2; size: -; D: -; length: 16; V: TRBV6-1; CDR3: CASSESAGNVRYGYTF; DNA: TGTGCCAGCAGTGAATCGGCGGGTAATGTCCGCTATGGCTACACCTTC
J: TRBJ1-2; size: once; D: -; length: 12; V: TRBV30; CDR3: CAWTSGNYGYTF; DNA: TGTGCCTGGACGTCAGGGAACTATGGCTACACCTTC
J: TRBJ2-2; size: -; D: -; length: 13; V: TRBV29-1; CDR3: CSVAGKRTGELFF; DNA: TGCAGCGTGGCCGGGAAGCGGACCGGGGAGCTGTTTTTT
J: TRBJ1-3; size: -; D: -; length: 13; V: TRBV28; CDR3: CASSFGGGDTIYF; DNA: TGTGCCAGCAGTTTTGGGGGAGGGGACACCATATATTTT
J: TRBJ2-3; size: once; D: -; length: 15; V: TRBV24-1; CDR3: CATSDLTEGTDTQYF; DNA: TGTGCCACCAGTGACCTCACGGAGGGCACAGATACGCAGTATTTT
J: TRBJ1-2; size: -; D: -; length: 11; V: TRBV20-1; CDR3: CSATGFGGYTF; DNA: TGCAGTGCTACAGGGTTCGGGGGCTACACCTTC
J: TRBJ1-2; size: -; D: TRBD1; length: 14; V: TRBV5-1; CDR3: CASSSEGQVYGYTF; DNA: TGCGCCAGCAGCTCAGAGGGACAGGTCTATGGCTACACCTTC
J: TRBJ1-2; size: -; D: -; length: 14; V: TRBV2; CDR3: CASSPEQGDYGYTF; DNA: TGTGCCAGCAGTCCTGAACAGGGCGACTATGGCTACACCTTC
J: TRBJ1-2; size: once; D: TRBD1; length: 13; V: TRBV3-1/TRBV3-2; CDR3: CASSHTGGRGYTF; DNA: TGTGCCAGCAGCCATACAGGGGGTCGGGGCTACACCTTC
J: TRBJ1-6; size: -; D: -; length: 13; V: TRBV2; CDR3: CASKGAYNSPLHF; DNA: TGTGCCAGCAAGGGGGCCTATAATTCACCCCTCCACTTT
J: TRBJ1-3; size: -; D: -; length: 15; V: TRBV2; CDR3: CAILGGQTSGNTIYF; DNA: TGTGCCATCCTCGGAGGACAGACCTCTGGAAACACCATATATTTT
J: TRBJ1-1; size: -; D: -; length: 12; V: TRBV10-3; CDR3: CASGTANTEAFF; DNA: TGTGCCAGCGGGACGGCGAACACTGAAGCTTTCTTT
J: TRBJ1-2; size: -; D: -; length: 15; V: TRBV4-1; CDR3: CASSQETTASYGYTF; DNA: TGCGCCAGCAGCCAAGAGACGACAGCTTCTTATGGCTACACCTTC
J: TRBJ1-2; size: -; D: TRBD1; length: 12; V: TRBV3-1/TRBV3-2; CDR3: CASSGDRAGYTF; DNA: TGTGCCAGCAGCGGAGACAGGGCGGGCTACACCTTC
J: TRBJ1-2; size: -; D: -; length: 14; V: TRBV7-8; CDR3: CASSSNRVLGGYTF; DNA: TGTGCCAGCAGCTCTAACAGGGTTTTAGGTGGCTACACCTTC
J: TRBJ1-6; size: -; D: TRBD1; length: 16; V: TRBV5-1; CDR3: CASSSAPGTGISPLHF; DNA: TGCGCCAGCAGCTCCGCACCCGGGACAGGGATTTCACCCCTCCACTTT
J: TRBJ2-7; size: -; D: TRBD2; length: 14; V: TRBV4-2; CDR3: CASSQGGTINEQYF; DNA: TGTGCCAGCAGCCAGGGGGGGACTATCAACGAGCAGTACTTC
J: TRBJ1-1; size: -; D: TRBD1; length: 17; V: TRBV5-6; CDR3: CASSLRRTGAFGPEAFF; DNA: TGTGCCAGCAGCTTGCGAAGGACAGGCGCTTTCGGTCCTGAAGCTTTCTTT
J: TRBJ2-6; size: -; D: TRBD1; length: 16; V: TRBV15; CDR3: CATSIDRGSGANVLTF; DNA: TGTGCCACCAGTATTGACAGGGGGAGTGGGGCCAACGTCCTGACTTTC